This TCR beta chain is from a study of cytomegalovirus exposure and HLA in healthy donors. The study's findings and limits: The likely explanation for a cluster of highly shared sequence variants was sequencing artifact. TCR beta chain V- and J-gene trimming was linked, in a later analysis, to a missense variant in DCLRE1C.

This CDR3 has 14 residues. Looked up from germline, CDR1 is SGHRS and CDR2 is YFSETQ. Trimming at V came to 2 bases and at J to 6 bases, leaving 6 bases not matched to a gene. Vbeta (60) and Jbeta (13) primers were used in the PCR. Data came from immunoSEQ multiplex PCR; TCRdb stores just in-frame clones and leaves some out. Here the sample spans 200,000 to 250,000 clones, roughly 70% being singletons. About this clone itself: What it binds is not known.

The chain combines TRBV5-1 with TRBJ1-2; 8 bases fit TRBD1. This clonotype originated in a woman under 40 in good health and CMV-seronegative. Sequencing was carried out using PBMCs. The CDR3 is CASSLTQGADGYTF. The CDR3 bases are TGCGCCAGCAGCTTAACCCAGGGGGCGGATGGCTACACCTTC.